The clone carrying this TCR beta chain was observed a few times. Its specificity is not known. This CDR3 is 16 amino acids long. V lost 7 bases and J 6 bases, leaving 22 bases between the germline ends. CDR1 is MGHDK, CDR2 SYGVNS, per germline. The data were obtained in a study of cytomegalovirus exposure and HLA in healthy donors. Overall study: Early on, a data release was issued that held 65 million to 100 million unique TCRs from HLA-typed donors.

The study ran its PCR with 60 Vbeta and 13 Jbeta primers. This table comes from immunoSEQ multiplex PCR, and its TCRdb copy is limited to in-frame clones, with some not included. This table has 130,000 or so clones, 8% to 9.5% appearing once. Findings and limits, study-wide: Rarity held for most TCR sequences, but there were some public TCRs that occurred in many donors. In a later analysis, parvovirus B19, influenza, CMV and Epstein-Barr virus appeared linked to several top co-occurrence clusters.

The chain combines TRBV25-1 with TRBJ2-1; TRBD1 is a possible D gene (6 bases). The sequencing input was PBMCs. The source is a man between 40 and 49 years old in good health and CMV-seronegative. The DNA for the CDR3 is TGTGCCAGCAACTCCCCGGGACACCCCTTGCCCAATGAGCAGTTCTTC. As protein: CASNSPGHPLPNEQFF.